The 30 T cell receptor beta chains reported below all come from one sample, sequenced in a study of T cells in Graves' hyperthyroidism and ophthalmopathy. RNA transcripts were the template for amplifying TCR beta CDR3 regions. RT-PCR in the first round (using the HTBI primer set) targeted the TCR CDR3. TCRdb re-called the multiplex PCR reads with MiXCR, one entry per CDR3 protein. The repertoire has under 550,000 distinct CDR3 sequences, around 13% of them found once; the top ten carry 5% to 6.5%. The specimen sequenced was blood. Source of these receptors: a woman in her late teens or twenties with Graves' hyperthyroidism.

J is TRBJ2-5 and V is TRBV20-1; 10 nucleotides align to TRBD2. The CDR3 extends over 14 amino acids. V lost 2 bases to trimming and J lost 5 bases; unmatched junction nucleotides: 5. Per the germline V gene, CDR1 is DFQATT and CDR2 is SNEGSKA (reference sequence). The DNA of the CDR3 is TGCAGTGCTAGACTAGCGGGAGTGATCGAGACCCAGTACTTC. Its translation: CSARLAGVIETQYF.

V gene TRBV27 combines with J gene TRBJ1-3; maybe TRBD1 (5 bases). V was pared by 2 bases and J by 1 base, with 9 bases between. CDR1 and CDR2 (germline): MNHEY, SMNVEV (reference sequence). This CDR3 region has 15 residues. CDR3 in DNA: TGTGCCAGCAGTTTAGGAGAGGGGTCTGGAAACACCATATATTTT. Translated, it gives CASSLGEGSGNTIYF.

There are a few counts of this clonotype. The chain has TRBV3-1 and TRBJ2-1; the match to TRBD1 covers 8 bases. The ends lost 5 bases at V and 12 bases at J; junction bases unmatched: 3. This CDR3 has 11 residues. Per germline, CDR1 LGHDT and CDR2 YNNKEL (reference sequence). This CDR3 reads CASSSTGAQFF. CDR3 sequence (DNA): TGTGCCAGCAGCTCGACAGGGGCGCAGTTCTTC.

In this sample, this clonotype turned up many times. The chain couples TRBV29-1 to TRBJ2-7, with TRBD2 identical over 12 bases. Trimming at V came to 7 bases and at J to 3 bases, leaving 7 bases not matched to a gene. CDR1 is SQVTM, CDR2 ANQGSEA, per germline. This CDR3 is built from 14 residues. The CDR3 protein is CSARTSGKDYEQYF. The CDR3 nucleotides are TGCAGCGCTAGGACTAGCGGGAAGGACTACGAGCAGTACTTC.

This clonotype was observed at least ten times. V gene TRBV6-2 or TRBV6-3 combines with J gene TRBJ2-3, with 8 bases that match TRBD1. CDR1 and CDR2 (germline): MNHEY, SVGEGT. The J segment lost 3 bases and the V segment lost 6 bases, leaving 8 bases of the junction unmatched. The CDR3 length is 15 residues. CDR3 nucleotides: TGTGCCAGCAGGACAGGGGAAAGTCGGACAGATACGCAGTATTTT. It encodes CASRTGESRTDTQYF.

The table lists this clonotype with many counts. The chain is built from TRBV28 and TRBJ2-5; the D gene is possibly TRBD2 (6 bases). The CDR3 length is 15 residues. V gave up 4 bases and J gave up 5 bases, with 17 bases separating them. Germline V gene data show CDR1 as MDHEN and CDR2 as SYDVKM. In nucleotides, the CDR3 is TGTGCCAGCAGTTCGCCGCAGGGCCGGGGGGAGACCCAGTACTTC. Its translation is CASSSPQGRGETQYF.

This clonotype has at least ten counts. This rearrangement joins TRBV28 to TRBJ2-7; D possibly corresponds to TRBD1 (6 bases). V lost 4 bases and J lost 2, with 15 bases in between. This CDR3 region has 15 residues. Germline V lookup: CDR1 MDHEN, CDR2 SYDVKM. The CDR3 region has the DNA TGTGCCAGCAGTTCGACCGGGACACAAGCCTACGAGCAGTACTTC. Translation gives CASSSTGTQAYEQYF. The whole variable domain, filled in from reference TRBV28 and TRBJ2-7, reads DVKVTQSSRYLVKRTGEKVFLECVQDMDHENMFWYRQDPGLGLRLIYFSYDVKMKEKGDIPEGYSVSREKKERFSLILESASTNQTSMYLCASSSTGTQAYEQYFGPGTRLTVT.

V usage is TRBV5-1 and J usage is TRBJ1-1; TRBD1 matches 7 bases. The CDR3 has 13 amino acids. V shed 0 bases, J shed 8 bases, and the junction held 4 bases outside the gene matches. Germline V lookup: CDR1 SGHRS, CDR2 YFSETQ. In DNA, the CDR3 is TGCGCCAGCAGCTTGGGAGGGGGCTTAGAAGCTTTCTTT. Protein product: CASSLGGGLEAFF.

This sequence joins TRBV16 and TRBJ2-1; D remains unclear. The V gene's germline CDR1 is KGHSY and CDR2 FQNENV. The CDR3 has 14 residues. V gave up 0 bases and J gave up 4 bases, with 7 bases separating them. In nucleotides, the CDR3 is TGTGCCAGCAGCCAATCTGGGGTTTACAATGAGCAGTTCTTC. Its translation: CASSQSGVYNEQFF.

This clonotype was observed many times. CDR3 loop: CSAQDGTYGYTF. The CDR3 coding sequence is TGCAGCGCCCAGGACGGGACCTATGGCTACACCTTC. This chain links TRBV29-1 with TRBJ1-2, with a possible D match to TRBD1 (5 bases). The CDR3 sequence is 12 residues long. Trimming removed 7 bases from V and 4 bases from J, with 13 bases in between. CDR1 and CDR2 from the germline V gene are SQVTM and ANQGSEA.

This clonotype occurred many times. The CDR3 coding sequence is TGTGCCAGCAGCCAAGAGCGGGGATGGGATACGCAGTATTTT. Translation: CASSQERGWDTQYF. The chain joins TRBV3-1 to TRBJ2-3, with D perhaps matching TRBD2 (6 bases). CDR3 length: 14 amino acids. V was shortened by 0 bases and J by 6 bases, with 10 bases between the two germline ends. Per the germline V gene, CDR1 is LGHDT and CDR2 is YNNKEL (reference sequence).

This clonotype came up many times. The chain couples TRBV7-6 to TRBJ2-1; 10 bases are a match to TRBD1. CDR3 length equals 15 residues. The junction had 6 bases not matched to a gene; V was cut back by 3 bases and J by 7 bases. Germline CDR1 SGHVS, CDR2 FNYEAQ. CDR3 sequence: CASSLWGQGKNEQFF. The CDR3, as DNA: TGTGCCAGCAGCTTGTGGGGACAGGGGAAAAATGAGCAGTTCTTC. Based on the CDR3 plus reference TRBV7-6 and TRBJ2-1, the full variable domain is GAGVSQSPRYKVTKRGQDVALRCDPISGHVSLYWYRQALGQGPEFLTYFNYEAQQDKSGLPNDRFSAERPEGSISTLTIQRTEQRDSAMYRCASSLWGQGKNEQFFGPGTRLTVL.

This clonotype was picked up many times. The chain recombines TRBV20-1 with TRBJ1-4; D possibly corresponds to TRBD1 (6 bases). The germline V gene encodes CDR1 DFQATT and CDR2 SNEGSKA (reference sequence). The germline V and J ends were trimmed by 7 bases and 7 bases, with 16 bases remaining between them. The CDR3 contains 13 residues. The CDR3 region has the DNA TGCAGTGGTGGCGAGGGGGGAACTGAAAAACTGTTTTTT. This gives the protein CSGGEGGTEKLFF.

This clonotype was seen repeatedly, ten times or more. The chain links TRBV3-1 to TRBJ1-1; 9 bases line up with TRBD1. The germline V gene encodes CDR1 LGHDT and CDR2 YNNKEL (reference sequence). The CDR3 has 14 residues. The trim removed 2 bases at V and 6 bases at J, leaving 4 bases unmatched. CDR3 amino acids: CASSQRDRVAEAFF. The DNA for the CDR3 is TGTGCCAGCAGCCAACGGGACAGGGTGGCTGAAGCTTTCTTT.

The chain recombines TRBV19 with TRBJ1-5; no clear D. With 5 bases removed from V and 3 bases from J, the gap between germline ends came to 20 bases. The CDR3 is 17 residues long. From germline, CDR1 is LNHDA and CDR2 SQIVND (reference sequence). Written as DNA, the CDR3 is TGTGCCAGTAGTCCCCTTCGTGGACCCATGTCCAATCAGCCCCAGCATTTT. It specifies CASSPLRGPMSNQPQHF.

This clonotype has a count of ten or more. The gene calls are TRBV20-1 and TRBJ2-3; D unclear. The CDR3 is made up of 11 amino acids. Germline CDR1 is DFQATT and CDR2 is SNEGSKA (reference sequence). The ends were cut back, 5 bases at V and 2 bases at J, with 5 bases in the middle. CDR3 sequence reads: CSAEDTDTQYF. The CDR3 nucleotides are TGCAGTGCTGAAGACACAGATACGCAGTATTTT.

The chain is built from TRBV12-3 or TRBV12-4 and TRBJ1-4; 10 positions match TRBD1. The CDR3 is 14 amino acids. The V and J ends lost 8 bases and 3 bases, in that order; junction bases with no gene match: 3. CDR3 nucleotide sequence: TGTGCCAGCGGCGGACAGGGGGCTAATGAAAAACTGTTTTTT. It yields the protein CASGGQGANEKLFF.

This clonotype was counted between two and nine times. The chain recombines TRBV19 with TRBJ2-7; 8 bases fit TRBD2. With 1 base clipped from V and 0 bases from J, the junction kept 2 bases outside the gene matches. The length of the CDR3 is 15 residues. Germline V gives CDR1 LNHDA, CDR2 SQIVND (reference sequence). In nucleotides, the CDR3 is TGTGCCAGTAGTATAGCGGGAGGGGGCTCCTACGAGCAGTACTTC. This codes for CASSIAGGGSYEQYF.

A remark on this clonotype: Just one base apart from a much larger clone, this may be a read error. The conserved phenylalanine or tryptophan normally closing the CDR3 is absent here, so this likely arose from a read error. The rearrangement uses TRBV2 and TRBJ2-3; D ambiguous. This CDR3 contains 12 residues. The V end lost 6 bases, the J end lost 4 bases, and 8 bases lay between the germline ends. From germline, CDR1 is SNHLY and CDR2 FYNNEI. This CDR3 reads CASRILSDTQYL. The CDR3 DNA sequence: TGTGCCAGCAGAATCCTATCAGATACGCAGTATCTT.

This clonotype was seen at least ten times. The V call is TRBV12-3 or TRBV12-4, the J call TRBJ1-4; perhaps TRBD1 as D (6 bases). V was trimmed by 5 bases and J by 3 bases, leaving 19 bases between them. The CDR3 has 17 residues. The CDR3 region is CASSRLTGTIANEKLFF. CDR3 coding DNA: TGTGCCAGCAGTCGATTAACAGGGACGATTGCTAATGAAAAACTGTTTTTT.

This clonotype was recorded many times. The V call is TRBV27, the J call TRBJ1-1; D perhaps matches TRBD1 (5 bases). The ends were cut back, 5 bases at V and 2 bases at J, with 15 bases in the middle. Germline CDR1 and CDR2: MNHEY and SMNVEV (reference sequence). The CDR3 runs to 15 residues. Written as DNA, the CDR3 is TGTGCCAGCAGTGACTCCCCAGGGTTTAACACTGAAGCTTTCTTT. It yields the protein CASSDSPGFNTEAFF.

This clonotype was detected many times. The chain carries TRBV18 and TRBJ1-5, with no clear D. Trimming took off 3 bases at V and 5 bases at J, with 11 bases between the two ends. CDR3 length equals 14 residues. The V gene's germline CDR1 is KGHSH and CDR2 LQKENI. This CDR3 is CASSPDIRDQPQHF. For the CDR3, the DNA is TGTGCCAGCTCACCCGACATACGTGATCAGCCCCAGCATTTT.

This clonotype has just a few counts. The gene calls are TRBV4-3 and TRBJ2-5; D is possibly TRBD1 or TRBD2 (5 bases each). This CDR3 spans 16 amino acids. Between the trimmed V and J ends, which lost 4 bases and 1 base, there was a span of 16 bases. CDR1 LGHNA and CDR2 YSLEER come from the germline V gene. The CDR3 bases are TGCGCCAGCAGCCGAGACGGGGCAGGTTCCCAAGAGACCCAGTACTTC. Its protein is CASSRDGAGSQETQYF.

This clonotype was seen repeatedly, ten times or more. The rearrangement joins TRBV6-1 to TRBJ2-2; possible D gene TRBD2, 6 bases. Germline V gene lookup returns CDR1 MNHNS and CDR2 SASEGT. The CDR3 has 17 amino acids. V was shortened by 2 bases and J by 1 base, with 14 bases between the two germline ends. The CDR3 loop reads CASSETLGGRNTGELFF. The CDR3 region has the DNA TGTGCCAGCAGTGAAACCCTAGGAGGGCGGAACACCGGGGAGCTGTTTTTT.

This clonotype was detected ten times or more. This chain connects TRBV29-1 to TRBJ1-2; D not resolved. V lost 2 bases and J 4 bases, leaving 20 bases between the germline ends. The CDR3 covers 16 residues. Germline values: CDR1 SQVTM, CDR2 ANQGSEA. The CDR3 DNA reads TGCAGCGTTGAAAAGGTGTTAGGGAATGCGGCCTATGGCTACACCTTC. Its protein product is CSVEKVLGNAAYGYTF. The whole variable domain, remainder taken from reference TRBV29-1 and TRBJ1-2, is SAVISQKPSRDICQRGTSLTIQCQVDSQVTMMFWYRQQPGQSLTLIATANQGSEATYESGFVIDKFPISRPNLTFSTLTVSNMSPEDSSIYLCSVEKVLGNAAYGYTFGSGTRLTVV.

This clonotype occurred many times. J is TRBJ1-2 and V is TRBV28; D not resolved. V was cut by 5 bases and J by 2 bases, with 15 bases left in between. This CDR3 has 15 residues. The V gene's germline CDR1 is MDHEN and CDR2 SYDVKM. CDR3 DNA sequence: TGTGCCAGCAGTCTCAACCAAGCGGGGAACTATGGCTACACCTTC. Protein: CASSLNQAGNYGYTF.

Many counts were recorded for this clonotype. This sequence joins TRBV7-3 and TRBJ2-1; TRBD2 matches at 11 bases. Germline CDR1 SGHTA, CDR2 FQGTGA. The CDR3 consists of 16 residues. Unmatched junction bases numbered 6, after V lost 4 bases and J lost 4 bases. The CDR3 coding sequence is TGTGCCAGCAGCTCATCCGGGACTAGCGGATACAATGAGCAGTTCTTC. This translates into CASSSSGTSGYNEQFF.

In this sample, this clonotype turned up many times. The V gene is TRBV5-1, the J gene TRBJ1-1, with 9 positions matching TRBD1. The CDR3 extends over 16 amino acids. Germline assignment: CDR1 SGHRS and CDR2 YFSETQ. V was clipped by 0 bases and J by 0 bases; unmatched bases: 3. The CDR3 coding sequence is TGCGCCAGCAGCTTGGGGGGGACAGGGATGAACACTGAAGCTTTCTTT. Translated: CASSLGGTGMNTEAFF.

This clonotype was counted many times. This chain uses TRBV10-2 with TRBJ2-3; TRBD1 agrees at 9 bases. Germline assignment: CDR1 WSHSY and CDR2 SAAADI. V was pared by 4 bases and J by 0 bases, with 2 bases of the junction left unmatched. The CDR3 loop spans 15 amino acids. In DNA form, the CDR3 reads TGCGCCAGCAGTGCCGGGACAGGGAGCACAGATACGCAGTATTTT. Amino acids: CASSAGTGSTDTQYF.

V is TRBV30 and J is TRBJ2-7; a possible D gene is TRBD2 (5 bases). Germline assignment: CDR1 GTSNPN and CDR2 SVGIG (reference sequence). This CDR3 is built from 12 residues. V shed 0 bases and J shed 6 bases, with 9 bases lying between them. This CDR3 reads CAWSVRGAEQYF. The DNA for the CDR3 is TGTGCCTGGAGTGTACGGGGAGCCGAGCAGTACTTC.